The clone carrying this T cell receptor (beta chain) was seen once. Germline values: CDR1 MGHRA, CDR2 YSYEKL. This CDR3 is built from 16 residues. Losses at the gene ends were 0 bases for V and 7 bases for J; bases not matched to a gene: 8. This record belongs to a study of blood T cell repertoires in COVID-19. Study overall: The United States, Italy and Spain provided the acute and convalescent COVID-19 samples. T cells, B-cell-depleted T cells, or PBMCs provided the cDNA or gDNA that served as material.

In the original workflow: Reference gene primer amplification in the assay estimated nucleated cell counts. Clones were read by immunoSEQ multiplex PCR, and TCRdb kept only the in-frame ones, dropping some. V and J calls and clone size are given by that table; D and trimming were obtained from the DNA. The table lists about 230,000 clones, approximately 85% of them singletons. One Seattle source followed patients from active infection through their disease course. Sequencing was done on a sample of peripheral blood. This clonotype originated in a man aged 45-65 years with COVID-19, enrolled during active disease. The genes are TRBV4-1 and TRBJ2-3; 9 bases agree with TRBD2. The DNA for the CDR3 is TGCGCCAGCAGCCAAGATTGGGGCGGGGGGGCGAATACGCAGTATTTT. Its protein is CASSQDWGGGANTQYF.